This TCR beta chain was recovered during a study of blood T cell dynamics during melanoma immunotherapy. This CDR3 has 15 amino acids. The germline V and J ends were trimmed by 1 base and 5 bases, with 12 bases remaining between them. Germline-derived CDR1 and CDR2 are SGHDT and YYEEEE. Described time point: week 3, after first cycle of checkpoint inhibitor. DNA loading was fixed at about 360 ng for all bulk PBMC samples. Profiling relied on immunoSEQ multiplex PCR, and the TCRdb table lists in-frame clones only, not all of them. The sample has about 7,600 clones; about 83% are singletons. The V and J genes are TRBV5-6 and TRBJ1-4; a possible D gene is TRBD1 (6 bases). The source is a human donor with melanoma. The sample here was blood, taken from a patient treated with checkpoint blockade. This chain's CDR3 is CASSLIGTKNEKLFF. CDR3 sequence (DNA): TGTGCCAGCAGCTTGATAGGGACAAAGAATGAAAAACTGTTTTTT. Full variable domain (remainder filled in from reference TRBV5-6 and TRBJ1-4): DAGVTQSPTHLIKTRGQQVTLRCSPKSGHDTVSWYQQALGQGPQFIFQYYEEEERQRGNFPDRFSGHQFPNYSSELNVNALLLGDSALYLCASSLIGTKNEKLFFGSGTQLSVL.